This TCR beta chain was retrieved from a study of T cell clonotyping in hematopoietic cell transplantation. About the research overall: Recipients' pretransplant samples followed cytoreduction.

V lost 4 bases and J 4 bases, leaving 11 bases between the germline ends. CDR3 size: 14 residues. Germline V gene lookup returns CDR1 SGHRS and CDR2 YFSETQ. General study points: Broader posttransplant TCR repertoire diversity was predicted by graft donor and pretransplant recipient Inverse Simpson Index values. At the given depth, recipient repertoires were over 95% de novo clonotypes.

Measured with immunoSEQ multiplex PCR; TCRdb has only the in-frame clones, and not every one. The table includes 25,000 to 30,000 clones, about 93% detected once. Comments on this clone: What it binds is unknown.

Noted time point: recipient sample about 28 days before transplant, after cytoreduction. Blood collection times were about day -28 and days 30, 100, 180 posttransplant. Sequenced material: peripheral blood mononuclear cells, taken before stem cell transplant. The genes are TRBV5-1 and TRBJ1-4, with TRBD1 as a possible D gene (5 bases). This clonotype originated in a man aged 45-65 years with acute myeloid leukemia. Some clones in this sample may be carry-over from other donors' samples. The CDR3 spells CASSPRGYNEKLFF. The CDR3 bases are TGCGCCAGCAGCCCCCGGGGGTATAATGAAAAACTGTTTTTT. The full variable domain, rest sourced from reference TRBV5-1 and TRBJ1-4, is KAGVTQTPRYLIKTRGQQVTLSCSPISGHRSVSWYQQTPGQGLQFLFEYFSETQRNKGNFPGRFSGRQFSNSRSEMNVSTLELGDSALYLCASSPRGYNEKLFFGSGTQLSVL.